Ten or more counts support the clone carrying this T cell receptor beta chain. The antigen remains undetermined. Uncontrolled infection, other autoimmune disease, pregnancy and lactation each barred patients from inclusion. The source of the PBMCs was around 10 ml of fresh peripheral blood. This entry is derived from a study of T cells in Graves' hyperthyroidism and ophthalmopathy. Whole-study results and caveats: The model made its ophthalmopathy prediction, and onset followed a median approximately six months later.

Using RNA transcripts as the source, TCR beta CDR3 regions were amplified. The HTBI set primed first-round TCR CDR3 RT-PCR. TCRdb reprocessed the multiplex PCR reads via MiXCR and lists one record per CDR3 protein. The repertoire holds around 760,000 distinct CDR3 sequences, roughly a third seen once, with around 30% in the top ten. Germline V gives CDR1 MGHDK, CDR2 SYGVNS. V was shortened by 3 bases and J by 2 bases, with 8 bases between the two germline ends. There are 14 residues in the CDR3. The sequencing input was blood. The J gene is TRBJ1-3, the V gene TRBV25-1; no definite D call. The TCR was taken from a woman aged 40 to 50 with Graves' hyperthyroidism. The DNA of the CDR3 is TGTGCCAGCAGTGAGGCGGGGACTGGAAACACCATATATTTT. Its translation is CASSEAGTGNTIYF.